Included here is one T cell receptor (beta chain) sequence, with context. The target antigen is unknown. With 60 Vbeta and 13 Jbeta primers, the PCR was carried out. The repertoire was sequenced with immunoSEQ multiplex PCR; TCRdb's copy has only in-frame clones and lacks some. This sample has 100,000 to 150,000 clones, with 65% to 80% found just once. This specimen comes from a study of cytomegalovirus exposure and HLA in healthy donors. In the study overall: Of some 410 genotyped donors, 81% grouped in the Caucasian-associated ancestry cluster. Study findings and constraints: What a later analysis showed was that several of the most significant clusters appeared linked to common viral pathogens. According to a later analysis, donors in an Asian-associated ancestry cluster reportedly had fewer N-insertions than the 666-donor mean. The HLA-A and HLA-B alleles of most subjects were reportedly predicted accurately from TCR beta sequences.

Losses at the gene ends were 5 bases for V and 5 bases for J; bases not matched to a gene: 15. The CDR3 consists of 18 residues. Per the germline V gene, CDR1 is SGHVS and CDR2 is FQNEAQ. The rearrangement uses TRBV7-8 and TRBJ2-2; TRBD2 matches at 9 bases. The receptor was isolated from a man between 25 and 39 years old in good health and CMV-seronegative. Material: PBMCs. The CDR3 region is CASSPGGVAGASTGELFF. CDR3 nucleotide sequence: TGTGCCAGCAGCCCCGGGGGGGTAGCGGGGGCGTCTACCGGGGAGCTGTTTTTT.